This T cell receptor beta chain was sequenced during a study of shared clonotypes between healthy human individuals. Turning to the study itself: Per donor, CD8 memory used one plate, CD8 naive used two, CD4 memory used three and CD4 naive used three.

On this clone: The antigen is unknown.

The CDR3 extends over 17 amino acids. A 200 ng quantity of DNA, roughly 30,000 T cell genomes, went into the sorted-subset replicate PCRs. Profiling relied on immunoSEQ multiplex PCR, and the TCRdb table lists in-frame clones only, not all of them. The sample contains approximately 2,300,000 clones, 85% to 95% of which appear only once. Every one of the donors was a Caucasian adult that lived in Nashville, Tennessee. Study-level results: The study's rarefaction showed incomplete sorted-subset sequencing despite large depth.

This receptor was taken from a man between 18 and 35 years old in good health. Some clones in this sample may be carry-over from other donors' samples. J is TRBJ1-2 and V is TRBV21-1. TRBV21-1 is reported as a pseudogene. Sequencing was performed on naive CD4+ T cells from PBMCs. The subset denotes: CD45RA+ positively selected. The DNA of the CDR3 is TGTGCCAGCAGCAAAGCGTGGGCCCCCCCTGGGAGCTATGGCTACACCTTC. Translation gives CASSKAWAPPGSYGYTF.